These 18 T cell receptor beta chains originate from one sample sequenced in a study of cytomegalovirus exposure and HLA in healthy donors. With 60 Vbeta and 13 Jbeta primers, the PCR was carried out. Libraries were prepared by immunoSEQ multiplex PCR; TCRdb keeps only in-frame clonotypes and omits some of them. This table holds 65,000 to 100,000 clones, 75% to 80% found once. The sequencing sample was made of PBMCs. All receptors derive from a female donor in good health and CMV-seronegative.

The CDR3 coding sequence is TGTGCCAGCAGTGCGGGACCACGGGGGGAGACCCAGTACTTC. Translation: CASSAGPRGETQYF. The chain uses TRBV27 and TRBJ2-5; the D gene is possibly TRBD2 (6 bases). Trimming removed 5 bases at V and 5 bases at J, with 15 bases between. Germline assignment: CDR1 MNHEY and CDR2 SMNVEV (reference sequence). The CDR3 contains 14 residues.

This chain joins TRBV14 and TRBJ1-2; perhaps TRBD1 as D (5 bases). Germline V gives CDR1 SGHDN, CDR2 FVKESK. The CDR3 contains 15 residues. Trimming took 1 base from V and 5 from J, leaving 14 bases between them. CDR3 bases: TGTGCCAGCAGCCAAGTTACAGGACCCCCGTATGGCTACACCTTC. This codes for CASSQVTGPPYGYTF.

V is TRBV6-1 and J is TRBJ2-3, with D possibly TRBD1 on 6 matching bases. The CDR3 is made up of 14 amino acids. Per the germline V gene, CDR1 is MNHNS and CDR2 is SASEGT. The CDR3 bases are TGTGCGATACAGGGATCTTGGGTTACAGATACGCAGTATTTT. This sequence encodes CAIQGSWVTDTQYF.

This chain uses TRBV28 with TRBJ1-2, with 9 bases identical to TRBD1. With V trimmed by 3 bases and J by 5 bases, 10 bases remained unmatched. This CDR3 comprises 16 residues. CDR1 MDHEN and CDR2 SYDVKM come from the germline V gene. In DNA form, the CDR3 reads TGTGCCAGCAGTTTCTTGAGGGACAGGGCCAGTTATGGCTACACCTTC. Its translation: CASSFLRDRASYGYTF.

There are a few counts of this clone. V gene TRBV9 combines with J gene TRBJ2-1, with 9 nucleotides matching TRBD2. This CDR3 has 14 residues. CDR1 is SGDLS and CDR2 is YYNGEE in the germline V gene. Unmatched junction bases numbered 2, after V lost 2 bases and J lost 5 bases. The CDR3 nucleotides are TGTGCCAGCAGCGTTAGCGGGGGAGACAATGAGCAGTTCTTC. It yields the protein CASSVSGGDNEQFF.

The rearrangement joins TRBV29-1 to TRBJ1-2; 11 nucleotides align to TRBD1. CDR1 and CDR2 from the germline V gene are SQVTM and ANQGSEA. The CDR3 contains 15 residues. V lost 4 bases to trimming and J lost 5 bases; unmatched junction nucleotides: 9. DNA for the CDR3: TGCAGCGTTGTGGACAGGGGGCGCGCGGGATATGGCTACACCTTC. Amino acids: CSVVDRGRAGYGYTF.

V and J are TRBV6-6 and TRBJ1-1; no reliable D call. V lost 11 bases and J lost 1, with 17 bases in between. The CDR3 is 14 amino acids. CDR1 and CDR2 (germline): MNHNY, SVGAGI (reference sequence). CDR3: CAATRRLANTEAFF. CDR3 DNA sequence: TGTGCCGCAACTCGGAGGTTAGCGAACACTGAAGCTTTCTTT.

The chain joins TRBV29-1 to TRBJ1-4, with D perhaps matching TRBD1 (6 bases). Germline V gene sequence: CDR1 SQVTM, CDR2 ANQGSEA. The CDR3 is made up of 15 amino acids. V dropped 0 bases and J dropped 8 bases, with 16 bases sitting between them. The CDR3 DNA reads TGCAGCGTTGAAGATAGGGGGGGGCTTGGAGAAAAACTGTTTTTT. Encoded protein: CSVEDRGGLGEKLFF.

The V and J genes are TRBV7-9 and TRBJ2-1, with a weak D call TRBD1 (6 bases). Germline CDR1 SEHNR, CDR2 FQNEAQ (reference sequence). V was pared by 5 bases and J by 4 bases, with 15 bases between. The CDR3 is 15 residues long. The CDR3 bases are TGTGCCAGCAGCACGCCCGGGACACAATACAATGAGCAGTTCTTC. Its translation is CASSTPGTQYNEQFF.

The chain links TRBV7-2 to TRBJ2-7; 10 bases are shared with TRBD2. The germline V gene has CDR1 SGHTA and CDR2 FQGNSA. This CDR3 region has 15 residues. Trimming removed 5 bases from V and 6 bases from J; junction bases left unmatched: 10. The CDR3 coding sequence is TGTGCCAGCAGCCCCCGAGGCAGCGGGGGGGGCGAGCAGTACTTC. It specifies CASSPRGSGGGEQYF.

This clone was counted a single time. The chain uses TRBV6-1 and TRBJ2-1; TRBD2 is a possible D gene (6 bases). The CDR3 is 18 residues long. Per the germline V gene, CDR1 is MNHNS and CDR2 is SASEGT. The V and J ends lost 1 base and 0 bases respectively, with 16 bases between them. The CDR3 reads CASSEVMGLAFSYNEQFF. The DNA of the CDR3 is TGTGCCAGCAGTGAAGTGATGGGGCTAGCGTTCTCCTACAATGAGCAGTTCTTC.

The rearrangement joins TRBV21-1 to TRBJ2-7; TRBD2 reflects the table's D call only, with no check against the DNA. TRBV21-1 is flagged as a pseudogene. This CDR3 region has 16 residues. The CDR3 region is CASSKHSGGGSYEQYF. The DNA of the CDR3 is TGTGCCAGCAGCAAACATTCTGGAGGAGGGTCCTACGAGCAGTACTTC.

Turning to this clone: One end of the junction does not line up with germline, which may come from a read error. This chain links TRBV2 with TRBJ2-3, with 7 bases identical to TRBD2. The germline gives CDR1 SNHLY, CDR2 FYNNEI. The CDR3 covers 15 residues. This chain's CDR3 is CAGRFERDPRDTQYF. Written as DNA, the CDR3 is TGTGCCGGCAGGTTCGAGCGGGACCCCCGGGATACGCAGTATTTT.

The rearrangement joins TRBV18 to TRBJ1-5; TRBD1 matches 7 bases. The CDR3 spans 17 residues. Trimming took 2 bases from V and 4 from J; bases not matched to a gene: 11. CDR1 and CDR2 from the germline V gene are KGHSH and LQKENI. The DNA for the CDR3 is TGTGCCAGCTCACCATATCCAGGGGGTAATATTAATCAGCCCCAGCATTTT. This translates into CASSPYPGGNINQPQHF.

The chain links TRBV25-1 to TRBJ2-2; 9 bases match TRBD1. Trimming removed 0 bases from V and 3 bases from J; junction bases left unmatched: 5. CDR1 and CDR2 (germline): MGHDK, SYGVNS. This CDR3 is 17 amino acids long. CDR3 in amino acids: CASSEYGTGWDTGELFF. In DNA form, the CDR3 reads TGTGCCAGCAGTGAATACGGGACAGGGTGGGACACCGGGGAGCTGTTTTTT.

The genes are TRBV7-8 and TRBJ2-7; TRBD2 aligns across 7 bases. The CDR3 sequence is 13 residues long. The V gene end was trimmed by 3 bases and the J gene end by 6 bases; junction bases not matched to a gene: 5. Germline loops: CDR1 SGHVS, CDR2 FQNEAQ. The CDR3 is CASSFLAAGEQYF. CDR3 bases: TGTGCCAGCAGCTTCCTAGCGGCGGGCGAGCAGTACTTC. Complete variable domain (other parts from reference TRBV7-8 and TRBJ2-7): GAGVSQSPRYKVAKRGQDVALRCDPISGHVSLFWYQQALGQGPEFLTYFQNEAQLDKSGLPSDRFFAERPEGSVSTLKIQRTQQEDSAVYLCASSFLAAGEQYFGPGTRLTVT.

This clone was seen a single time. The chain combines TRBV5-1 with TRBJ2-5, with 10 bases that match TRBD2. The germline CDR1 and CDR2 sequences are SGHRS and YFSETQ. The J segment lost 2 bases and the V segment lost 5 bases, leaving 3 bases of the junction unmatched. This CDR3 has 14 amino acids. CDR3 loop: CASRLAGQQETQYF. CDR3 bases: TGCGCCAGCAGACTAGCGGGACAGCAAGAGACCCAGTACTTC.

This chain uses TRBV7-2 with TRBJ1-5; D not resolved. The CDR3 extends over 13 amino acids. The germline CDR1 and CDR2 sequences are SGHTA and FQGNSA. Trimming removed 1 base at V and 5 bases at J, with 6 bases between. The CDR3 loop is CASSLGRDQPQHF. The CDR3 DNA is TGTGCCAGCAGCTTAGGGAGGGATCAGCCCCAGCATTTT.